Included here is one T cell receptor (beta chain) sequence, with context. This clone occurred a few times. The target of this receptor is not known. The record has no base qualities; no much larger clone is one base away. The germline ends are 16 bases apart after V is trimmed by 4 bases and J by 6 bases. The cysteine opens and the phenylalanine closes a CDR3 of 14 amino acids. The kept DNA is CDR3 alone, 42 bases in frame from the first base. CDR1 and CDR2, looked up from the germline V gene (reference sequence), are WNHNN and SYGVQD. Library generation was performed with the immunoSEQ multiplex PCR assay. About 10^5 TCR templates per sample were assayed by the deep sequencing platform. Genomic DNA extracted from sorted T cells was used for TCRbeta CDR3 sequencing. The study's processing was this. The R programming language was used for the clonal analysis of the TCRbeta CDR3 data. Comparing unstimulated samples against CFSE-low samples taken after the reaction was how alloreactive CD4+ and CD8+ clones were defined. Regulatory or non-regulatory origin of alloreactive CD4+ clones was assigned by matching sequences to the sorted unstimulated Treg and non-Treg repertoires. TCRdb retrieved this table from immuneACCESS and kept in-frame rearrangements only. Not all clones are present; in checked studies, unresolved V genes account for under half, and no reason is known for the remainder. V and J calls and clone size are given by that table; D and trimming were obtained from the DNA. Present in this sample are about 60,000 clones, approximately 87% of which were seen just once. About 3.5% of the sample is in the top ten clones.

Unstimulated CD4+ memory cells were also sequenced in three donor pairs, together with CD4+ naive, CD8+ TEMRA, CD8+ naive and CD8+ effector memory subsets. Sorted unstimulated T cells and proliferating T cells recovered from mixed lymphocyte reactions were subjected to TCRbeta CDR3 sequencing. Fresh whole blood from roughly nine HLA-typed healthy donors was used as the source from which PBMCs were isolated. The entry originates in a study of siplizumab effects on memory and regulatory T cells (dated by TCRdb to between 2019 and 2020). Regarding the research as a whole: The effect of the anti-CD2 antibody siplizumab on alloreactive T-cell subsets was examined in allogeneic mixed lymphocyte reactions constructed from human PBMCs. Overall study results and their limits: Because sequences below about 10^-5 frequency were poorly captured, only a minor fraction of alloreactive clones could be mapped to unstimulated subsets. In reactions with siplizumab, an average of about 69% of mappable alloreactive CD4+ clones were Treg-derived, compared with 26.9% in control reactions. A naive or memory phenotype could not be assigned to roughly 80-97% of proliferating CD4+ or CD8+ clones. Unstimulated naive T cells appeared more diverse than memory T cells, and naive cells seemed to contribute substantially to the alloresponse. No functional confirmation was obtained for the suppressive function of proliferating Tregs from siplizumab cultures. Siplizumab significantly reduced the cumulative frequency of alloreactive sequences traceable to unstimulated CD4+ memory T cells.

The rearranged segments are TRBV10-1 and TRBJ2-7, with TRBD2 as a weak D call on 5 bases. The sequence was collected from a human donor in good health. Sequencing was done on a sample of memory CD4+ T cells sorted from blood. The cell subset or site label here, explained by the study, means: unstimulated CD4+ memory T cells. In nucleotide form, the sequence is TGCGCCAGCAGTGGAGCGGCGGGTGTTAGCGAGCAGTACTTC. It encodes CASSGAAGVSEQYF.